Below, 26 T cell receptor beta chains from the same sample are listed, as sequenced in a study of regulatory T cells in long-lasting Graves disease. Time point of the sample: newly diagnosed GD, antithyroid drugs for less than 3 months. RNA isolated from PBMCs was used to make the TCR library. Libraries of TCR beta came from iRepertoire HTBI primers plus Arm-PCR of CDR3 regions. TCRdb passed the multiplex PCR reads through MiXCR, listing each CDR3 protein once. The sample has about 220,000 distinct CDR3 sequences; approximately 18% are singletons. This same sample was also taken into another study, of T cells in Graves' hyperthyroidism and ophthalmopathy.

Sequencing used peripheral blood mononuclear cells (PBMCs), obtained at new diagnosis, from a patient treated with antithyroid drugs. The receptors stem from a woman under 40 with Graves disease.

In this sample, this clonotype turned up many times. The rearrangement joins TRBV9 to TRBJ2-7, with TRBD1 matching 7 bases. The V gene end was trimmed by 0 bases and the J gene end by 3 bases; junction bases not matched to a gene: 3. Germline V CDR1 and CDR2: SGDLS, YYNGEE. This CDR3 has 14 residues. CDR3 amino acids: CASSVGAGGYEQYF. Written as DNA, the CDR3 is TGTGCCAGCAGCGTAGGGGCAGGGGGCTACGAGCAGTACTTC. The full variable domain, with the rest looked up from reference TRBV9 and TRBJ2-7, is DSGVTQTPKHLITATGQRVTLRCSPRSGDLSVYWYQQSLDQGLQFLIQYYNGEERAKGNILERFSAQQFPDLHSELNLSSLELGDSALYFCASSVGAGGYEQYFGPGTRLTVT.

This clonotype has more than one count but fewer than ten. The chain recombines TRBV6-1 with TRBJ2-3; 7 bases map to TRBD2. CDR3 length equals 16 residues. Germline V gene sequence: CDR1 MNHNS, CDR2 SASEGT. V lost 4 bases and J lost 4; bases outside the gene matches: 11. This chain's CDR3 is CASSGGGGRLADTQYF. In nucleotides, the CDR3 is TGTGCCAGCAGTGGGGGGGGGGGACGACTAGCAGATACGCAGTATTTT.

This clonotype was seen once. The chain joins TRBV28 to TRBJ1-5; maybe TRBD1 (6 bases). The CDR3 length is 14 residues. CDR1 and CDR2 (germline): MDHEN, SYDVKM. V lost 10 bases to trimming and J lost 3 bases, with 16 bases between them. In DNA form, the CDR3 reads TGTGCCACCTTGAGGACAGCCTACAATCAGCCCCAGCATTTT. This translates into CATLRTAYNQPQHF.

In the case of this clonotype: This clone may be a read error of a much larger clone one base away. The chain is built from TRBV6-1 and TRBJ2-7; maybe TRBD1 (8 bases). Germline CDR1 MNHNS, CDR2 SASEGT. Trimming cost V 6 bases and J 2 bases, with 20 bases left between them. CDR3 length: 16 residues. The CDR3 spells CASSTQGASGPYEQYF. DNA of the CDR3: TGTGCCAGCAGCACCCAGGGGGCTAGCGGCCCCTACGAGCAGTACTTC.

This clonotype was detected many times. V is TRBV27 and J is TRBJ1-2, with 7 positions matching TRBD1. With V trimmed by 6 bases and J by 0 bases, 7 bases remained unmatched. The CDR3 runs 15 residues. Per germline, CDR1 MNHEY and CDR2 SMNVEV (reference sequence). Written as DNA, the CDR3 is TGTGCCAGCAGGGCCGACAGGGAACCTAACTATGGCTACACCTTC. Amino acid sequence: CASRADREPNYGYTF.

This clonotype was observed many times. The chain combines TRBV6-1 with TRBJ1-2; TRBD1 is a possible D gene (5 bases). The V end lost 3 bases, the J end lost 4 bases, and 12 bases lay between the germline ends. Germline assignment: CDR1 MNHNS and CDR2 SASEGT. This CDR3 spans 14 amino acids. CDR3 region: CASSDAGTAYGYTF. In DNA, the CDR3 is TGTGCCAGCAGTGACGCCGGGACGGCCTATGGCTACACCTTC.

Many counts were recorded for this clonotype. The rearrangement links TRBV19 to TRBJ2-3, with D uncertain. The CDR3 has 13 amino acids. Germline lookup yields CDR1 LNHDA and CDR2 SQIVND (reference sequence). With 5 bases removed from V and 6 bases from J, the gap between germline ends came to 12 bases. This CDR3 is CASSASDGDTQYF. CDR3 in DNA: TGTGCCAGTAGTGCGTCGGACGGGGATACGCAGTATTTT.

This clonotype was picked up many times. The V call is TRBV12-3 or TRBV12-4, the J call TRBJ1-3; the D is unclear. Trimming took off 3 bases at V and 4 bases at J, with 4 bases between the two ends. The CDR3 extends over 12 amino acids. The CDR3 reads CASSLQGNTIYF. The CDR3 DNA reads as TGTGCCAGCAGTTTGCAGGGAAACACCATATATTTT.

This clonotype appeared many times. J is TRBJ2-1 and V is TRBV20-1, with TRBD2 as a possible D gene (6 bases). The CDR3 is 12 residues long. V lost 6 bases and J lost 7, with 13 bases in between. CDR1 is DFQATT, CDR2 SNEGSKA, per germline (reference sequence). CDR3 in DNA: TGCAGTGCAAGCAACGGGGGAAATGAGCAGTTCTTC. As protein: CSASNGGNEQFF.

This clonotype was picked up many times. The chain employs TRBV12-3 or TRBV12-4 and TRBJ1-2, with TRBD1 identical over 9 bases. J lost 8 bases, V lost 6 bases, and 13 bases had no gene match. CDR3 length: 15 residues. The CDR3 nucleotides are TGTGCCAGCAGCTCACGGACAGGGGCATTGGGGGGCTACACCTTC. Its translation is CASSSRTGALGGYTF.

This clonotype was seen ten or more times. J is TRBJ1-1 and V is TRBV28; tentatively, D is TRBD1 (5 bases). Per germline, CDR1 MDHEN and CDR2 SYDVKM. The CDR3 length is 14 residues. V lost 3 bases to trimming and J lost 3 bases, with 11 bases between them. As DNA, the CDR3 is TGTGCCAGCAGTTTCGCTCAGGGTTACACTGAAGCTTTCTTT. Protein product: CASSFAQGYTEAFF.

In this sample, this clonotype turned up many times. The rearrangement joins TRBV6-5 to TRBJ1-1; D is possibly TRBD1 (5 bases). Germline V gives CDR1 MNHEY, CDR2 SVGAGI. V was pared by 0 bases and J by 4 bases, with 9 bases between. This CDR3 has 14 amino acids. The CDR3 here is CASSYSTQGTEAFF. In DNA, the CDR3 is TGTGCCAGCAGTTACTCGACCCAGGGCACTGAAGCTTTCTTT.

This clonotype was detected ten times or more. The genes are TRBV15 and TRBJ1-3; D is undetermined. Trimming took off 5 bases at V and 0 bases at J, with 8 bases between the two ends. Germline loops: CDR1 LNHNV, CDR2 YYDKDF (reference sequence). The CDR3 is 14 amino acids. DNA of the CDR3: TGTGCCACCAGCGGCGGATCCTCTGGAAACACCATATATTTT. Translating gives CATSGGSSGNTIYF.

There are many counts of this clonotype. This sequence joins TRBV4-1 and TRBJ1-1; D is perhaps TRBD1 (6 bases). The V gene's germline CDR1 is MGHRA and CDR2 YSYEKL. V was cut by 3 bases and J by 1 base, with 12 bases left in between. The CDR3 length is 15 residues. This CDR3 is CASSQSGTPNTEAFF. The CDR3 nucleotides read TGCGCCAGCAGCCAGTCCGGGACACCGAACACTGAAGCTTTCTTT.

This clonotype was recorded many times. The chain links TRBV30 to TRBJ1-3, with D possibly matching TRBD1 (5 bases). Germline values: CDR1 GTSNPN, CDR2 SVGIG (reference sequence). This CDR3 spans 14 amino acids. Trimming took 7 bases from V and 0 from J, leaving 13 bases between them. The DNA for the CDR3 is TGTGCCTCCTTGACAGACAACTCTGGAAACACCATATATTTT. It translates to CASLTDNSGNTIYF.

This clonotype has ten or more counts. CDR3: CASSLAGLAGGGNEQFF. DNA of the CDR3: TGTGCCAGCAGTTTAGCGGGACTAGCGGGAGGTGGAAATGAGCAGTTCTTC. This chain joins TRBV12-3 or TRBV12-4 and TRBJ2-1; 15 nucleotides align to TRBD2. The CDR3 runs 17 residues. The J segment lost 7 bases and the V segment lost 0 bases, leaving 4 bases of the junction unmatched.

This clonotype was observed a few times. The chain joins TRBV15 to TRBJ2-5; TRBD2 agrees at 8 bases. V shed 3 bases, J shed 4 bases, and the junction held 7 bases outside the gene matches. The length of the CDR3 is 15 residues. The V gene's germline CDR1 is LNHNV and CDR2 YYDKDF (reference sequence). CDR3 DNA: TGTGCCACCAGCAGTGACGGTCGGGGGGGAGAGACCCAGTACTTC. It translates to CATSSDGRGGETQYF.

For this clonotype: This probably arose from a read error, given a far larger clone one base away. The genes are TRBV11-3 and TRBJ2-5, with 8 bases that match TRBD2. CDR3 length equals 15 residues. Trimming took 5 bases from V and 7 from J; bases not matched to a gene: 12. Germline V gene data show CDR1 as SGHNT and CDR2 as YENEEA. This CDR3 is CASSPERGTTGTQYF. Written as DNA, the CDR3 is TGTGCCAGCAGCCCAGAGCGGGGGACGACAGGGACCCAGTACTTC.

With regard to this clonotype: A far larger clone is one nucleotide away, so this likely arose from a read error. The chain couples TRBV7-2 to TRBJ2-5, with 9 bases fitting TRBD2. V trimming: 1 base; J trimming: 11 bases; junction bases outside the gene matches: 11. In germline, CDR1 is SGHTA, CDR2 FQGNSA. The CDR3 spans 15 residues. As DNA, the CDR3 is TGTGCCAGCAGCTTAGAGGTTGGGCTAGCGGGATGGCAGTACTTC. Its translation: CASSLEVGLAGWQYF. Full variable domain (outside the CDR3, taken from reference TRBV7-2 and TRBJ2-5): GAGVSQSPSNKVTEKGKDVELRCDPISGHTALYWYRQSLGQGLEFLIYFQGNSAPDKSGLPSDRFSAERTGGSVSTLTIQRTQQEDSAVYLCASSLEVGLAGWQYFGPGTRLLVL.

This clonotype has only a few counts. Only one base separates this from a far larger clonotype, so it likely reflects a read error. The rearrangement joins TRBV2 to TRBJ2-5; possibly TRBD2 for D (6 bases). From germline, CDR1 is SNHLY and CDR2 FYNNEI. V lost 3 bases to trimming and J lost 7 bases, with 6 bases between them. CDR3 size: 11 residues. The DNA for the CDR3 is TGTGCCAGCAGTGACGGGGGGACCCAGTACTTC. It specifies CASSDGGTQYF.

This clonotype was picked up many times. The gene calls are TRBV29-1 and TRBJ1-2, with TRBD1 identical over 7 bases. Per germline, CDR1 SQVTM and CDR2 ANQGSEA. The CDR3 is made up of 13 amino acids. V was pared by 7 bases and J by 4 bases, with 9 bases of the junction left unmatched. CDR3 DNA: TGCAGCGCCCGGGACAGTTGGAGCTATGGCTACACCTTC. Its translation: CSARDSWSYGYTF.

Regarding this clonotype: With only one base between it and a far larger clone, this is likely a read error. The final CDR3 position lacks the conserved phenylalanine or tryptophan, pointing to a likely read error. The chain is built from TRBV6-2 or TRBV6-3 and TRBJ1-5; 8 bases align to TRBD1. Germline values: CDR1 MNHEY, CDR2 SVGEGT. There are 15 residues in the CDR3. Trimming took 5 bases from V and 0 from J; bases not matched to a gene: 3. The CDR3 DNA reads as TGTGCCAGCAGTGCGGGACAGGCTAGCAATCAGCCCCAGCATTCT. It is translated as CASSAGQASNQPQHS.

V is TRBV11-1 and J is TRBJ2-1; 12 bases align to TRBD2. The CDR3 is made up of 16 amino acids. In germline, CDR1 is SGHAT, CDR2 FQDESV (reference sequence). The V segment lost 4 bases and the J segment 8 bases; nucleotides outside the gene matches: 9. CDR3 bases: TGTGCCAGCAGCTCCTCACTAGCGGGAGGAGTAGATGAGCAGTTCTTC. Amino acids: CASSSSLAGGVDEQFF.

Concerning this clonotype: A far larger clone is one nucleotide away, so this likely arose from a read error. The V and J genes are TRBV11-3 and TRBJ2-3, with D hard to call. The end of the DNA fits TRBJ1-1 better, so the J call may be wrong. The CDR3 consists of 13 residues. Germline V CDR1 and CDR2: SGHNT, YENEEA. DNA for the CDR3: TGTGCCAGCAGCTTAGGCCTGAACACTGGAGCTTTCTTT. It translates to CASSLGLNTGAFF.

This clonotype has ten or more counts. The CDR3 DNA reads as TGTGCCAGCAGCCCGAGAGGGGGGGGACAGGGGGCCTACGAGCAGTACTTC. Amino acids: CASSPRGGGQGAYEQYF. The chain carries TRBV12-3 or TRBV12-4 and TRBJ2-7; 11 bases map to TRBD1. The length of the CDR3 is 17 residues. V was pared by 6 bases and J by 2 bases, with 12 bases of the junction left unmatched.

CDR3 loop: CSAKFPGTGDEQYF. DNA for the CDR3: TGCAGTGCCAAATTCCCCGGGACAGGGGACGAGCAGTACTTC. The chain is built from TRBV20-1 and TRBJ2-7, with TRBD1 matching 10 bases. The V segment lost 6 bases and the J segment 5 bases; nucleotides outside the gene matches: 10. The CDR3 is 14 residues long. Germline V CDR1 and CDR2: DFQATT, SNEGSKA (reference sequence).